This TCR beta chain originates from a study of T cells in Graves' hyperthyroidism and ophthalmopathy (dated by TCRdb to the late 2010s). Broadly, across the study: Peripheral blood samples were taken at initial diagnosis, before any treatment was given. The 100 discovery patients were divided at random into training and test sets in a 7:3 ratio. The paper describes TCR Vbeta CDR3 sequencing of about 140 peripheral blood samples, made up of around 41 ophthalmopathy patients, around 78 hyperthyroidism patients and 17 progressor patients. After blood sampling, hyperthyroidism patients were treated with methimazole at a starting dose of 30 mg daily, and ophthalmopathy patients were treated with high-dose intravenous methylprednisolone. In addition, the study compared T-cell repertoires in thyroid tissue and in blood from about 6 Graves' hyperthyroidism patients. An independent validation cohort of around 19 hyperthyroidism patients and approximately 16 patients who later progressed to ophthalmopathy tested prospective prediction of ophthalmopathy. To identify distinguishing TCR V-J signatures, a discovery cohort of around 100 patients was used, comprising 43 with Graves' ophthalmopathy and roughly 60 with stable Graves' hyperthyroidism. Paper-wide results and their limitations: A model built on a 13 V-J signature distinguished ophthalmopathy from stable hyperthyroidism, reaching 85% to 90% sensitivity and around 81% specificity in cross-validation and 80%/75% in testing. Most expanded thyroid clonotypes (frequency above 0.001) were also detected in blood, suggesting blood repertoires may reflect thyroid immune responses. In validation, the model predicted progression to ophthalmopathy with approximately 71% sensitivity and 72% to 75% specificity, a median of 6.5 months before onset. Sample size was not statistically predetermined, and investigators were not blinded to group allocation.

TCR beta CDR3 regions were amplified from RNA transcripts. The TCR CDR3 was subjected to a first round of RT-PCR using the HTBI primer set and the Qiagen OneStep RT-PCR kit. A second multiplex PCR round built the libraries, followed by size selection and purification. Sequencing of the libraries was done on an Illumina HiSeq2000 using paired-end 100 bp reads. Concerning the study's data processing: SOAPnuke was used to process the raw data, removing reads that contained adapters or uncalled bases, had a mean Phred below 15, or lacked an exact match to the constant primer or identifier. COPE v1.2.5 was used to merge high-quality paired reads, and clonotypes were defined as unique nucleotide sequences. MiTCR v1.1 was used to align the clonotypes against IMGT TRBV, TRBD and TRBJ reference segments. The analysis was restricted to V-J combinations with a frequency above 0.0001, which together covered 99% to 99.2% of the repertoires. A TCS score was defined as the ratio between F50 (clonal expansion) and ExV (chaos), using BLOSUM62-based TCRdist between CDR3 peptides within each V-J. Welch's t-statistics and random forest reduced just over 500 V-J features to 10 to 15, which were used in a naive Bayes classifier (R e1071). TCRdb reprocessing: public reads trimmed at Q25 with fastp, clones called with MiXCR, in-frame beta chains kept. Rows merge per CDR3 protein into single entries with the most common DNA and genes. These V and J calls are TCRdb output, not the study's own analysis. In all, the sample holds some 400,000 distinct CDR3 sequences, and roughly 12% of those were seen once. The biggest ten clones account for roughly 20% of the sample.

Hyperthyroidism patients were aged 18 to 65 years and newly diagnosed, with disease duration of less than 2 months. The study excluded patients with uncontrolled infections, other autoimmune diseases, pregnancy or lactation. Diagnoses relied on clinical symptoms, serum thyroxine and TRAb, thyroid ultrasound and orbital computed tomography. For progressor patients, blood was drawn at the first diagnosis of hyperthyroidism, before any ophthalmopathy symptoms had appeared. PBMCs were separated from roughly 10 ml of fresh peripheral blood using Ficoll-Paque density gradient centrifugation. Progressor patients were initially diagnosed with Graves' hyperthyroidism and developed ophthalmopathy during follow-up. Total RNA was extracted with Trizol reagent, and quality was checked on an Agilent 2100 Bioanalyzer. This clonotype was counted only a few times. It has no known antigen specificity. One base away there is no much larger clone; base qualities are not given.

The TCR was taken from a man between 25 and 39 years old with Graves' hyperthyroidism that later progressed to Graves' ophthalmopathy. The sequenced sample was blood.

The CDR3 protein is CASSQDVAGRSSYEQYF. The bases read TGTGCCAGCAGCCAGGACGTAGCGGGGAGAAGCTCCTACGAGCAGTACTTC. The V and J genes are TRBV4-2 and TRBJ2-7, with 8 central nucleotides matching TRBD2. The germline V gene sets CDR1 to LGHNA and CDR2 to YNFKEQ. Trimming removed 3 bases from V and 0 bases from J; the gene matches leave 10 bases unexplained. The CDR3, cysteine through phenylalanine, is 17 amino acids long. Only the CDR3 region is kept as DNA, spanning 51 bases read in frame from base 1.